These T cell receptor beta chains were read from a single sample in a study of T cell responses to AZD1222 COVID-19 vaccine. The table came from immunoSEQ multiplex PCR; TCRdb's copy has only in-frame clones and leaves some out. The sample shows about 170,000 clones, approximately 90% of them seen only once. Material: peripheral blood, obtained on day 0 of AZD1222 vaccination. These receptors originate from an adult in good health. The CDR3 runs from the conserved cysteine through the conserved F or W. Each record gives: V gene, clone size, D gene, J gene, CDR3 protein, CDR3 DNA. A D gene is named only where the DNA matches it firmly. Size is stated for part of the rows, as once, few or many counts, or as a class when the clone is expanded.

TRBV6-5,NA,TRBD1,TRBJ1-2,CASSSEPTGNYGYTF,TGTGCCAGCAGTTCAGAACCGACAGGGAACTATGGCTACACCTTC
TRBV5-1,NA,TRBD2,TRBJ2-1,CASSLMSAGVGYNEQFF,TGCGCCAGCAGCTTGATGTCAGCGGGAGTAGGCTACAATGAGCAGTTCTTC
TRBV19,NA,NA,TRBJ1-5,CASSWSGRYSNQPQHF,TGTGCCAGTAGTTGGTCGGGACGATATAGCAATCAGCCCCAGCATTTT
TRBV19,NA,NA,TRBJ1-1,CASFPQGMNTEAFF,TGTGCCAGTTTCCCCCAGGGGATGAACACTGAAGCTTTCTTT
TRBV24-1,NA,NA,TRBJ2-5,CATSDSGRGIETQYF,TGTGCCACCAGTGATTCGGGCAGGGGCATAGAGACCCAGTACTTC
TRBV9,NA,NA,TRBJ2-7,CASSVEPSYEQYF,TGTGCCAGCAGCGTCGAGCCATCCTACGAGCAGTACTTC
TRBV19,NA,TRBD1,TRBJ1-6,CATQRGTGGNNSPLHF,TGTGCCACACAACGGGGGACAGGGGGAAATAATTCACCCCTCCACTTT
TRBV24-1,NA,NA,TRBJ2-7,CATSDGRQVSSEQYF,TGTGCCACCAGTGACGGACGACAGGTCTCGAGCGAGCAGTACTTC
TRBV6-1,NA,NA,TRBJ2-2,CASSEGENTGELFF,TGTGCCAGCAGTGAGGGGGAGAACACCGGGGAGCTGTTTTTT
TRBV28,NA,NA,TRBJ1-4,CASRQRQVMNEKLFF,TGTGCCAGCAGACAAAGACAGGTTATGAACGAAAAACTGTTTTTT
TRBV2,NA,TRBD1,TRBJ1-2,CASSKDRGNYGYTF,TGTGCCAGCAGTAAGGACAGGGGTAACTATGGCTACACCTTC
TRBV19,NA,NA,TRBJ1-5,CASSPEATSFSNQPQHF,TGTGCCAGTAGCCCGGAGGCTACTAGCTTTAGCAATCAGCCCCAGCATTTT
TRBV4-1,NA,NA,TRBJ1-1,CASSHAPPTANTEAFF,TGCGCCAGCAGCCATGCACCCCCGACAGCGAACACTGAAGCTTTCTTT
TRBV30,NA,NA,TRBJ1-1,CAWSAPRFVAAFF,TGTGCCTGGAGTGCCCCGAGATTCGTCGCAGCTTTCTTT
TRBV6-5,NA,TRBD1,TRBJ1-6,CASGTGVNSPLHF,TGTGCCAGCGGGACAGGGGTGAATTCACCCCTCCACTTT
TRBV7-2,NA,NA,TRBJ1-3,CASSLLTVNSGNTIYF,TGTGCCAGCAGCCTCCTGACAGTAAACTCTGGAAACACCATATATTTT
TRBV5-4,few,NA,TRBJ2-3,CASSLVAGSTDTQYF,TGTGCCAGCAGCTTGGTGGCGGGCAGCACAGATACGCAGTATTTT
TRBV7-2,NA,NA,TRBJ1-4,CASSLAGSRNEKLFF,TGTGCCAGCAGCTTAGCGGGCAGCCGAAATGAAAAACTGTTTTTT
TRBV9,NA,NA,TRBJ1-2,CASSARGIYTF,TGTGCCAGCAGCGCCCGAGGGATCTACACCTTC
TRBV25-1,NA,NA,TRBJ1-6,CASGGALDNSPLHF,TGTGCCAGCGGAGGTGCCCTAGATAATTCACCCCTCCACTTT
TRBV2,NA,NA,TRBJ1-6,CASKGNRNSPLHF,TGTGCCAGCAAGGGCAATAGAAATTCACCCCTCCACTTT
TRBV3-1/TRBV3-2,NA,TRBD2,TRBJ2-1,CASSQAGGASGEQFF,TGTGCCAGCAGCCAAGCGGGGGGGGCGTCAGGTGAGCAGTTCTTC
TRBV13,NA,NA,TRBJ2-1,CASSRGGTRNEQFF,TGTGCCAGCAGCCGTGGTGGTACTCGCAATGAGCAGTTCTTC
TRBV28,NA,TRBD1,TRBJ1-5,CASSFIKEGARANQPQHF,TGTGCCAGCAGTTTTATCAAGGAGGGGGCAAGGGCCAATCAGCCCCAGCATTTT
TRBV5-6,NA,NA,TRBJ2-6,CASSPRVPTPAGANVLTF,TGTGCCAGCAGCCCCCGGGTTCCAACACCAGCTGGGGCCAACGTCCTGACTTTC
TRBV6-1,NA,NA,TRBJ1-2,CASSEERRGTLIPVYGYTF,TGTGCCAGCAGTGAAGAGCGGCGGGGAACTCTGATCCCCGTCTATGGCTACACCTTC
TRBV5-1,once,NA,TRBJ1-1,CASSFTRATMNTEAFF,TGCGCCAGCAGCTTCACCCGGGCTACCATGAACACTGAAGCTTTCTTT
TRBV9,NA,NA,TRBJ1-6,CASSVDSLGNSPLHF,TGTGCCAGCAGCGTAGACAGCTTAGGTAATTCACCCCTCCACTTT
TRBV20-1,NA,TRBD1,TRBJ1-1,CSASKPGGTTEAFF,TGCAGTGCTAGTAAACCAGGGGGAACCACTGAAGCTTTCTTT
TRBV18,once,TRBD2,TRBJ2-1,CASSPGLNEQFF,TGTGCCAGCTCACCGGGACTAAATGAGCAGTTCTTC
TRBV9,NA,NA,TRBJ1-6,CASSVDWAGNSPLHF,TGTGCCAGCAGCGTAGATTGGGCAGGTAATTCACCCCTCCACTTT
TRBV5-4,NA,NA,TRBJ1-4,CASSLVNEKLFF,TGTGCCAGCAGCTTGGTGAATGAAAAACTGTTTTTT
TRBV9,NA,NA,TRBJ2-7,CASSAEEGVVQYF,TGTGCCAGCAGCGCTGAGGAGGGTGTTGTGCAGTACTTC
TRBV5-1,NA,NA,TRBJ1-2,CASTSGGADPYGYTF,TGCGCCAGCACGAGTGGCGGTGCGGACCCTTATGGCTACACCTTC
TRBV30,NA,TRBD1,TRBJ1-5,CAWTTGGYQPQHF,TGTGCCTGGACAACAGGGGGCTATCAGCCCCAGCATTTT
TRBV3-1/TRBV3-2,NA,NA,TRBJ2-7,CASSQDRMGRNEQYF,TGTGCCAGCAGCCAAGATCGGATGGGGCGGAACGAGCAGTACTTC
TRBV28,NA,TRBD2,TRBJ2-3,CASRGRGTDTQYF,TGTGCCAGCAGGGGGAGGGGCACAGATACGCAGTATTTT
TRBV6-5,few,TRBD1,TRBJ2-7,CASSFTPGQATEQYF,TGTGCCAGCAGTTTTACACCGGGACAGGCTACAGAGCAGTACTTC
TRBV5-1,NA,NA,TRBJ2-5,CASSFRGETQYF,TGCGCCAGCAGCTTCAGGGGAGAGACCCAGTACTTC
TRBV21-1,NA,NA,TRBJ2-5,CASSKAGSGATIQETQYF,TGTGCCAGCAGCAAAGCGGGATCAGGCGCCACCATCCAAGAGACCCAGTACTTC
TRBV28,NA,NA,TRBJ1-5,CASSAKRDRGNQPQHF,TGTGCCAGCAGTGCTAAGCGGGATAGGGGCAATCAGCCCCAGCATTTT
TRBV10-1,NA,TRBD1,TRBJ1-3,CASSGSPGQPSSGNTIYF,TGCGCCAGCAGTGGATCTCCGGGACAGCCTTCCTCTGGAAACACCATATATTTT
TRBV11-2,NA,TRBD1,TRBJ1-3,CASGVTGVSGNTIYF,TGTGCCAGCGGGGTCACAGGGGTTTCTGGAAACACCATATATTTT
TRBV6-5,NA,TRBD2,TRBJ2-1,CASSYALAGGYNEQFF,TGTGCCAGCAGTTACGCCCTAGCGGGAGGGTACAATGAGCAGTTCTTC
TRBV6-2/TRBV6-3,few,NA,TRBJ1-2,CASSLGDRSYYGYTF,TGTGCCAGCAGTCTTGGGGACCGATCTTACTATGGCTACACCTTC
TRBV2,NA,TRBD1,TRBJ1-1,CASTETGMGTEAFF,TGTGCCAGCACTGAGACAGGGATGGGCACTGAAGCTTTCTTT